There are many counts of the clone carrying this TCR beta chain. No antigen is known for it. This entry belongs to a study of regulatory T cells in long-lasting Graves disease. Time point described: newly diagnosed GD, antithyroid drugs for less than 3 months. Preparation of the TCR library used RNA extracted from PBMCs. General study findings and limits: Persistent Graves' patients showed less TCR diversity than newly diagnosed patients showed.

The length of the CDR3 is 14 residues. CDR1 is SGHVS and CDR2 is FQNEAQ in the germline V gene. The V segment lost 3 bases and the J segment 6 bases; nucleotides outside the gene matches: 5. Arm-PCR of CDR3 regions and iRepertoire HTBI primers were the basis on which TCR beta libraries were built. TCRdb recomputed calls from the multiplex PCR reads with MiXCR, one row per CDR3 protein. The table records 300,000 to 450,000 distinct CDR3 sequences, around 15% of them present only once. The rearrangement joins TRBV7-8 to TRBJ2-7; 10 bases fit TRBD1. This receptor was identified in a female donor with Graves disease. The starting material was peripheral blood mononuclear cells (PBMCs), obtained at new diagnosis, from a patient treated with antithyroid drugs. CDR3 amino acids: CASSFADRGAEQYF. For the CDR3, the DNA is TGTGCCAGCAGCTTTGCGGACAGGGGGGCCGAGCAGTACTTC.